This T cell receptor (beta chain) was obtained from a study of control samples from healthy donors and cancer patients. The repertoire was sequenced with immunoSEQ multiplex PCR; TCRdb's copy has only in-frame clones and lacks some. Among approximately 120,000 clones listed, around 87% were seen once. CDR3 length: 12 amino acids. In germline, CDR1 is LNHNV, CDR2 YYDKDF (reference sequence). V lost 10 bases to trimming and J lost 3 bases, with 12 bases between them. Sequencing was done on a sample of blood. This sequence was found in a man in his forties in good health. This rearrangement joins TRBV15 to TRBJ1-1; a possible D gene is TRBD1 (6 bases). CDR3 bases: TGTGCCATCGGGACAATGGACACTGAAGCTTTCTTT. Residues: CAIGTMDTEAFF.